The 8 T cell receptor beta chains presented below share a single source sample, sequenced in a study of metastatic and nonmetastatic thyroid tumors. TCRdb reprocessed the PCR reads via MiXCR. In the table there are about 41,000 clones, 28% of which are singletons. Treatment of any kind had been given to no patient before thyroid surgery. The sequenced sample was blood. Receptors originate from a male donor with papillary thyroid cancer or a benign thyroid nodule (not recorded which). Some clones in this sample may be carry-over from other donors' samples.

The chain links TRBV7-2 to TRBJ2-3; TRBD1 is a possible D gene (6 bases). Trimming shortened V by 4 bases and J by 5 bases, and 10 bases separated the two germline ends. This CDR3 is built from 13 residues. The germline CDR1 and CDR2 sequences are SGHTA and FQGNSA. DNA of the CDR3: TGTGCCAGCAGCTGGGCAGGGGTAGATACGCAGTATTTT. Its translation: CASSWAGVDTQYF.

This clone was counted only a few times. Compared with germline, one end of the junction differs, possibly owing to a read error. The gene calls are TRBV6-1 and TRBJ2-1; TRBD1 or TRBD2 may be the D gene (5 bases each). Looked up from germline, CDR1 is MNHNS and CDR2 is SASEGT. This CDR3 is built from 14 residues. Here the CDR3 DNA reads TGTGCCAGTACCCCCCCAGCCTTGGGGGATGAGCAGTTCTTT. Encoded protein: CASTPPALGDEQFF.

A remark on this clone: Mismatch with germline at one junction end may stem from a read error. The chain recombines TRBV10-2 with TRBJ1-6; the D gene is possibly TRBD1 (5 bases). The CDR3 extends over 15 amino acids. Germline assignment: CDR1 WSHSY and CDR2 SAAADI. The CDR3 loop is CASSDRVSYTSPLHF. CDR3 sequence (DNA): TGCGCCAGCAGTGACAGGGTTTCCTATACTTCACCCCTCCACTTT.

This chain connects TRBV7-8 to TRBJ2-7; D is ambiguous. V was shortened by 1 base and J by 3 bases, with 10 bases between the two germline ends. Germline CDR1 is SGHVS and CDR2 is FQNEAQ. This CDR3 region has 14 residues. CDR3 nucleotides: TGTGCCAGCAGCTTAGTACGGGCAGACTACGAGCAGTACTTC. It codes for CASSLVRADYEQYF.

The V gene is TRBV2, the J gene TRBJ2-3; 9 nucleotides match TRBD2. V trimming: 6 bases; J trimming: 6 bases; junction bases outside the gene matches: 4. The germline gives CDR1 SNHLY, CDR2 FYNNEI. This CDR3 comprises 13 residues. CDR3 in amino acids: CASRPTSGDTQYF. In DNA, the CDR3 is TGTGCCAGCAGGCCGACTAGCGGCGATACGCAGTATTTT.

CDR3 region: CASSQFGGTADFYEQYF. In DNA form, the CDR3 reads TGCGCCAGCAGCCAATTTGGGGGGACAGCGGACTTCTACGAGCAGTACTTC. The V and J genes are TRBV4-1 and TRBJ2-7; a weak D match, TRBD1 (7 bases). CDR1 and CDR2 from the germline V gene are MGHRA and YSYEKL. CDR3 length: 17 amino acids. Trimming took 2 bases from V and 3 from J, leaving 20 bases between them.

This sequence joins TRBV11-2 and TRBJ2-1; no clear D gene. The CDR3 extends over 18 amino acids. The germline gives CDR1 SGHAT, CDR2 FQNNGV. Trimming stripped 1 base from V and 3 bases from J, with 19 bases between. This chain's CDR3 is CASSLGIRGLENYNEQFF. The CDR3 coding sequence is TGTGCCAGCAGCTTAGGCATTCGAGGCCTCGAAAACTACAATGAGCAGTTCTTC.

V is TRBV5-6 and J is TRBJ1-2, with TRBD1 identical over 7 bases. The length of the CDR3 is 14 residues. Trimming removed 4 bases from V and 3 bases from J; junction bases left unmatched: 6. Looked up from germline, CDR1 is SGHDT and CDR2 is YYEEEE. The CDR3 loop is CASSIDRVDYGYTF. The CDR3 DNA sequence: TGTGCCAGCAGCATAGACAGGGTAGACTATGGCTACACCTTC.